This T cell receptor beta chain was captured by sequencing in a study of shared clonotypes between healthy human individuals. Turning to this clone: Its antigen remains unknown.

The study, taken as a whole, reports: In contrast to clonotypes shared by all four donors, non-shared clonotypes had lower generation probabilities.

This table comes from immunoSEQ multiplex PCR, and its TCRdb copy is limited to in-frame clones, with some not included. This sample has around 700,000 clones; around 72% occur once, and the top ten carry over 1.5%. All donors qualified as healthy HIV-negative adults and had experienced no recent acute infections or vaccinations. Every donor was a Caucasian adult from Nashville, Tennessee. Germline V gene data show CDR1 as SGHRS and CDR2 as YFSETQ. CDR3 length equals 14 residues. The V segment lost 7 bases and the J segment 1 base; nucleotides outside the gene matches: 2. The sequenced material came from memory CD4+ T cells sorted from blood. Subset given: CD45RA-negative fraction. The chain has TRBV5-1 and TRBJ2-2; 9 nucleotides align to TRBD2. The sequence derives from a woman aged 25 to 39 in good health. CDR3 DNA: TGCGCCAGCGCTAGCGGGGTGAACACCGGGGAGCTGTTTTTT. Translated: CASASGVNTGELFF.